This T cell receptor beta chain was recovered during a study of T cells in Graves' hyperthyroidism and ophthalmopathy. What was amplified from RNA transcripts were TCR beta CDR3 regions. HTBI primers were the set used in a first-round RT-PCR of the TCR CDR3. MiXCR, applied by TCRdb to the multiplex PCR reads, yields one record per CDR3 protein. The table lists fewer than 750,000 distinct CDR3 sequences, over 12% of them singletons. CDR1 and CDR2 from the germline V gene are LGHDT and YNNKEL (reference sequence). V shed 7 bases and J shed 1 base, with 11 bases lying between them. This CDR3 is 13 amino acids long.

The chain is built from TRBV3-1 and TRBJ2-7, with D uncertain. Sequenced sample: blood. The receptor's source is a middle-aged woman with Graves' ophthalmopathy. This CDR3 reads CASTQQSSYEQYF. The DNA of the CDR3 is TGTGCCAGCACTCAACAGAGTTCCTACGAGCAGTACTTC.